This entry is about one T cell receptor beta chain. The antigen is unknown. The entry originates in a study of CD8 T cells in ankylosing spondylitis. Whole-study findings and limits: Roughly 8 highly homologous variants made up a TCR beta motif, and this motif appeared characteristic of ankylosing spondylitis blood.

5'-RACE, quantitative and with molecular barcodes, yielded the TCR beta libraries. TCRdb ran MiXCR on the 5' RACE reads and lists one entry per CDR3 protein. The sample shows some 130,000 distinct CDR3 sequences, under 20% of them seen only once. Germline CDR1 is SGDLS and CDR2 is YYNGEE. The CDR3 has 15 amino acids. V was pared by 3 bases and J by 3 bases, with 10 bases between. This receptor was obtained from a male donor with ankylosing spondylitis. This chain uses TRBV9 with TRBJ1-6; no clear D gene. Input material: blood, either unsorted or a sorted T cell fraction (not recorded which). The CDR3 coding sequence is TGTGCCAGCAGCGCAGAGGGCAGCTATAATTCACCCCTCCACTTT. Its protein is CASSAEGSYNSPLHF. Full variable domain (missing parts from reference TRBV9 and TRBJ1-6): DSGVTQTPKHLITATGQRVTLRCSPRSGDLSVYWYQQSLDQGLQFLIQYYNGEERAKGNILERFSAQQFPDLHSELNLSSLELGDSALYFCASSAEGSYNSPLHFGNGTRLTVT.